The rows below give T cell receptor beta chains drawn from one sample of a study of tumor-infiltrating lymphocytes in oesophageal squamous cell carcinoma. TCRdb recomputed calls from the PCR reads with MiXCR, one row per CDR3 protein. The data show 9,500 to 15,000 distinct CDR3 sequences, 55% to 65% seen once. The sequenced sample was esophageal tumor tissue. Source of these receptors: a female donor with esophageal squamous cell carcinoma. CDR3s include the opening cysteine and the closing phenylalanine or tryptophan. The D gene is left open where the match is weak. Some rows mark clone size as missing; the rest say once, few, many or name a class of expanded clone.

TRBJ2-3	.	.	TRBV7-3	TGTGCCAGCAGCTTAATCTCCTCCGGGCCAATAGATACGCAGTATTTT	CASSLISSGPIDTQYF
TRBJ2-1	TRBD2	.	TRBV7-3	TGTGCCAGCAGCCTCCTCGGTCAGTCCACTAGCGGGGGCTCCTACAATGAGCAGTTCTTC	CASSLLGQSTSGGSYNEQFF
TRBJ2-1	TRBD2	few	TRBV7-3	TGTGCCAGCAGCTTACGACTAGCGGGACGTTCCTACAATGAGCAGTTCTTC	CASSLRLAGRSYNEQFF
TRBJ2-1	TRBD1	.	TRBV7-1	TGTGCCAGCAGCTCTCTAGGGGGACAGGGATACAATGAGCAGTTCTTC	CASSSLGGQGYNEQFF
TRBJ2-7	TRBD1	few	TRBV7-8	TGTGCCAGCAGCGAAGGACAGGGGCCCTCCTACGAGCAGTACTTC	CASSEGQGPSYEQYF
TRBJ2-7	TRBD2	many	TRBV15	TGTGCCACCAGCAGAGCCGTGGCTAGCGGGAGCTACGAGCAGTACTTC	CATSRAVASGSYEQYF
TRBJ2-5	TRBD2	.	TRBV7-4	TGTGCCAGCAGCTTTTCCATCGGGACTAGCGGACAAGAGACCCAGTACTTC	CASSFSIGTSGQETQYF
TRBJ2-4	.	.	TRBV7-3	TGTGCCAGCAGCAAAAACGGCAAGGCCAAAAACATTCAGTACTTC	CASSKNGKAKNIQYF
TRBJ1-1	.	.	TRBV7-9	TGTGCCAGCAGCCCAACCGGGACGGGGGGGACTGAAGCTTTCTTT	CASSPTGTGGTEAFF
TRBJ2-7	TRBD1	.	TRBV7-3	TGTGCCAGCAGCTCAGGGACAGGGATTGAGAATGAGCAGTACTTC	CASSSGTGIENEQYF